The 29 T cell receptor beta chains below come from one sample, sequenced in a study of shared clonotypes between healthy human individuals. Clones were sequenced by immunoSEQ multiplex PCR, and TCRdb holds only the in-frame ones, with some missing. The repertoire consists of 2.3 million or so clones, with 85% to 95% occurring once and the leading ten covering 0.39%. Input material: naive CD4+ T cells from PBMCs. Subset in this sample: CD45RA+ positively selected. The receptors were gathered from a man between 18 and 29 years old in good health. Some clones in this sample may be carry-over from other donors' samples.

The gene calls are TRBV10-3 and TRBJ2-3, with D perhaps matching TRBD1 (5 bases). V was cut by 3 bases and J by 2 bases, with 12 bases left in between. The CDR3 spans 15 residues. Germline CDR1 ENHRY, CDR2 SYGVKD. The CDR3 DNA follows: TGTGCCATCAGTGAAGGGGATCCCTACACAGATACGCAGTATTTT. It codes for CAISEGDPYTDTQYF.

This sequence joins TRBV6-6 and TRBJ2-5; D may be TRBD1 or TRBD2 (5 bases each). CDR1 and CDR2 from the germline V gene are MNHNY and SVGAGI (reference sequence). V dropped 6 bases and J dropped 2 bases, with 16 bases sitting between them. The CDR3 is made up of 15 amino acids. The CDR3 reads CASSHIGTEQETQYF. As DNA, the CDR3 is TGTGCCAGCAGCCATATAGGGACCGAGCAAGAGACCCAGTACTTC.

This chain uses TRBV5-1 with TRBJ2-7, with D unclear. Germline CDR1 SGHRS, CDR2 YFSETQ. V lost 10 bases and J lost 4, with 15 bases in between. CDR3 size: 12 residues. In nucleotides, the CDR3 is TGCGCCTCCCGGACGGATAATTACGAGCAGTACTTC. Protein product: CASRTDNYEQYF.

The chain employs TRBV5-1 and TRBJ2-7, with D perhaps matching TRBD1 (5 bases). In germline, CDR1 is SGHRS, CDR2 YFSETQ. The ends were cut back, 1 base at V and 4 bases at J, with 15 bases in the middle. This CDR3 is built from 15 residues. The CDR3 sequence: CASSLWAGQLYEQYF. CDR3 DNA: TGCGCCAGCAGCTTGTGGGCAGGGCAACTGTACGAGCAGTACTTC.

The chain is built from TRBV28 and TRBJ2-4; no definite D call. The CDR3 runs 16 residues. Looked up from germline, CDR1 is MDHEN and CDR2 is SYDVKM. Trimming shortened V by 5 bases and J by 1 base, and 15 bases separated the two germline ends. The CDR3: CASSPGLSEAKNIQYF. In nucleotides, the CDR3 is TGTGCCAGCAGTCCAGGTCTCTCAGAGGCCAAAAACATTCAGTACTTC.

In this sample, this clone turned up a few times. This chain links TRBV6-5 with TRBJ1-1, with TRBD1 as a possible D gene (5 bases). Trimming removed 2 bases from V and 0 bases from J, with 10 bases in between. Germline lookup yields CDR1 MNHEY and CDR2 SVGAGI. This CDR3 has 15 residues. CDR3 protein: CASSYARQLNTEAFF. The CDR3, as DNA: TGTGCCAGCAGTTACGCCCGACAGCTGAACACTGAAGCTTTCTTT.

This chain uses TRBV5-1 with TRBJ2-6; TRBD2 is a possible D gene (5 bases). CDR1 and CDR2 from the germline V gene are SGHRS and YFSETQ. CDR3 length: 16 residues. V was clipped by 4 bases and J by 3 bases, with 14 bases between them. The CDR3 protein is CASSPDGLSGANVLTF. The CDR3 region has the DNA TGCGCCAGCAGCCCGGACGGACTGAGTGGGGCCAACGTCCTGACTTTC.

This sequence joins TRBV6-1 and TRBJ1-5; D may be TRBD1 (6 bases). The CDR3 runs to 15 residues. Trimming cost V 3 bases and J 0 bases, with 9 bases left between them. Germline CDR1 reads MNHNS; CDR2 reads SASEGT. The CDR3 DNA follows: TGTGCCAGCAGTGACTGGACAGTTAGCAATCAGCCCCAGCATTTT. Its translation: CASSDWTVSNQPQHF.

In its sample, this clone was seen once. This chain joins TRBV18 and TRBJ2-5; possibly TRBD1 for D (6 bases). The germline gives CDR1 KGHSH, CDR2 LQKENI. This CDR3 comprises 13 residues. Trimming removed 8 bases at V and 2 bases at J, with 12 bases between. The chain's CDR3 is CASRWTEQETQYF. DNA for the CDR3: TGTGCCAGCCGATGGACAGAACAAGAGACCCAGTACTTC.

The chain uses TRBV5-6 and TRBJ2-5; TRBD2 aligns across 11 bases. The CDR3 is 15 residues long. Trimming removed 0 bases from V and 4 bases from J; junction bases left unmatched: 2. In germline, CDR1 is SGHDT, CDR2 YYEEEE. CDR3 residues: CASSLGGTSGETQYF. The CDR3 coding sequence is TGTGCCAGCAGCTTGGGTGGGACTAGCGGAGAGACCCAGTACTTC.

Points on this clone: This same CDR3 is encoded by further DNA sequences in the sample. This chain joins TRBV5-1 and TRBJ2-1, with a tentative D call TRBD2 (5 bases). CDR3 length: 15 amino acids. The V and J ends lost 2 bases and 1 base respectively, with 10 bases between them. Per germline, CDR1 SGHRS and CDR2 YFSETQ. The CDR3, as DNA: TGCGCCAGCAGCTTAGGACTGGGATCCTACAATGAGCAGTTCTTC. Protein sequence: CASSLGLGSYNEQFF.

V and J are TRBV2 and TRBJ2-5; no clear D gene. V lost 8 bases and J lost 3, with 4 bases in between. The germline V gene has CDR1 SNHLY and CDR2 FYNNEI. The CDR3 contains 10 residues. CDR3 sequence reads: CASGEETQYF. The CDR3 DNA reads TGTGCCAGCGGGGAAGAGACCCAGTACTTC.

This clone was observed a single time. This rearrangement joins TRBV7-2 to TRBJ1-1; D unclear. With 5 bases removed from V and 4 bases from J, the gap between germline ends came to 11 bases. Germline V gives CDR1 SGHTA, CDR2 FQGNSA. There are 13 residues in the CDR3. This chain's CDR3 is CASSDRFTTEAFF. The CDR3 region has the DNA TGTGCCAGCAGCGACCGTTTTACCACTGAAGCTTTCTTT.

The chain carries TRBV11-3 and TRBJ2-7; 10 bases line up with TRBD1. The trim removed 5 bases at V and 3 bases at J, leaving 7 bases unmatched. Germline V gene sequence: CDR1 SGHNT, CDR2 YENEEA. The length of the CDR3 is 15 residues. The CDR3 protein is CASSPGTGDGYEQYF. The CDR3 DNA follows: TGTGCCAGCAGCCCGGGGACAGGGGACGGCTACGAGCAGTACTTC. The full variable domain, completed using reference TRBV11-3 and TRBJ2-7, is EAGVVQSPRYKIIEKKQPVAFWCNPISGHNTLYWYLQNLGQGPELLIRYENEEAVDDSQLPKDRFSAERLKGVDSTLKIQPAELGDSAVYLCASSPGTGDGYEQYFGPGTRLTVT.

This chain joins TRBV11-2 and TRBJ2-1; D ambiguous. There are 15 residues in the CDR3. Germline V lookup: CDR1 SGHAT, CDR2 FQNNGV. V was trimmed by 3 bases and J by 4 bases, leaving 13 bases between them. As DNA, the CDR3 is TGTGCCAGCAGCTTCCTACGCCTCAGATACAATGAGCAGTTCTTC. As protein: CASSFLRLRYNEQFF.

V and J are TRBV4-1 and TRBJ2-2, with TRBD1 matching 11 bases. Germline assignment: CDR1 MGHRA and CDR2 YSYEKL. This CDR3 contains 15 residues. V shed 6 bases, J shed 6 bases, and the junction held 6 bases outside the gene matches. CDR3 sequence reads: CASRQDRGPAGELFF. The CDR3 DNA reads TGCGCCAGCAGACAGGACAGGGGGCCGGCCGGGGAGCTGTTTTTT.

This chain uses TRBV29-1 with TRBJ1-1; D gene unclear. Trimming removed 4 bases at V and 4 bases at J, with 19 bases between. Germline loops: CDR1 SQVTM, CDR2 ANQGSEA. The length of the CDR3 is 15 residues. The CDR3: CSVAFSGREGTEAFF. The CDR3 bases are TGCAGCGTTGCCTTCAGCGGTCGGGAGGGCACTGAAGCTTTCTTT.

With regard to this clone: One end of the junction varies from germline; a read error may be responsible. This chain uses TRBV6-6 with TRBJ2-5; either TRBD1 or TRBD2 may supply D (7 bases each). Germline V CDR1 and CDR2: MNHNY, SVGAGI (reference sequence). The CDR3 runs 10 residues. CDR3 sequence: CTRGGETQYF. The CDR3 bases are TGTACCAGGGGGGGAGAGACCCAGTACTTC.

The rearrangement joins TRBV2 to TRBJ2-4; D is ambiguous. V lost 6 bases and J 6 bases, leaving 18 bases between the germline ends. The length of the CDR3 is 15 residues. The V gene's germline CDR1 is SNHLY and CDR2 FYNNEI. The CDR3 DNA is TGTGCCAGCAGCCGAGAACTCTGGACCCTAAACATTCAGTACTTC. Translated: CASSRELWTLNIQYF.

For the CDR3, the DNA is TGTGCCACCAGCAGAGGAAATCCACAGACCTCGGAGACCCAGTACTTC. Amino acids: CATSRGNPQTSETQYF. The genes are TRBV15 and TRBJ2-5; D is unresolved. V was pared by 1 base and J by 5 bases, with 17 bases between. There are 16 residues in the CDR3. Germline V gene lookup returns CDR1 LNHNV and CDR2 YYDKDF (reference sequence). Using reference TRBV15 and TRBJ2-5 for the parts outside the CDR3, the full variable domain is DAMVIQNPRYQVTQFGKPVTLSCSQTLNHNVMYWYQQKSSQAPKLLFHYYDKDFNNEADTPDNFQSRRPNTSFCFLDIRSPGLGDTAMYLCATSRGNPQTSETQYFGPGTRLLVL.

The chain is built from TRBV7-2 and TRBJ2-6; D uncertain. Germline CDR1 reads SGHTA; CDR2 reads FQGNSA. This CDR3 contains 15 residues. The V end lost 5 bases, the J end lost 2 bases, and 10 bases lay between the germline ends. In DNA form, the CDR3 reads TGTGCCAGCAGCCACGGAAGGGCTGGGGCCAACGTCCTGACTTTC. It specifies CASSHGRAGANVLTF.

This clone appeared once. The J gene is TRBJ2-2, the V gene TRBV5-1; 7 bases match TRBD1. This CDR3 comprises 15 residues. Germline trimming cut 3 bases from V and 4 bases from J; bases unmatched to any gene: 6. CDR1 and CDR2 from the germline V gene are SGHRS and YFSETQ. The CDR3 DNA reads TGCGCCAGCAGCTGGATGGGACAGATCACCGGGGAGCTGTTTTTT. This gives the protein CASSWMGQITGELFF.

The V and J genes are TRBV7-3 and TRBJ2-1; the match to TRBD2 covers 7 bases. In germline, CDR1 is SGHTA, CDR2 FQGTGA. The CDR3 loop spans 15 amino acids. V was pared by 4 bases and J by 4 bases, with 7 bases of the junction left unmatched. The CDR3 nucleotides read TGTGCCAGCAGCTCTAGCGGAGCAGCTTACAATGAGCAGTTCTTC. Its protein is CASSSSGAAYNEQFF.

Worth noting for this clone: This sample includes further DNA sequences coding for the same CDR3. This rearrangement joins TRBV5-4 to TRBJ2-1, with 11 bases lining up with TRBD2. The length of the CDR3 is 15 residues. J gave up 0 bases and V 4 bases, and 0 bases lay outside the gene matches. Germline CDR1 is SGHNT and CDR2 is YYREEE (reference sequence). The CDR3 reads CASSGTSGSYNEQFF. CDR3 bases: TGTGCCAGCAGCGGGACTAGCGGCTCCTACAATGAGCAGTTCTTC.

This chain links TRBV19 with TRBJ1-3, with 10 bases fitting TRBD1. Germline V gene lookup returns CDR1 LNHDA and CDR2 SQIVND (reference sequence). The V gene end was trimmed by 3 bases and the J gene end by 4 bases; junction bases not matched to a gene: 6. The CDR3 totals 16 residues. CDR3 bases: TGTGCCAGTAGTATCTCCGGGACAGGGGCCGGAAACACCATATATTTT. Translation gives CASSISGTGAGNTIYF. The whole variable domain, filled in from reference TRBV19 and TRBJ1-3, reads DGGITQSPKYLFRKEGQNVTLSCEQNLNHDAMYWYRQDPGQGLRLIYYSQIVNDFQKGDIAEGYSVSREKKESFPLTVTSAQKNPTAFYLCASSISGTGAGNTIYFGEGSWLTVV.

The V call is TRBV7-9, the J call TRBJ2-1; D is unresolved. CDR1 and CDR2 (germline): SEHNR, FQNEAQ (reference sequence). V gave up 1 base and J gave up 14 bases, with 18 bases separating them. The CDR3 length is 14 residues. The CDR3 loop is CASSLEVQAPEEFF. In nucleotides, the CDR3 is TGTGCCAGCAGCTTAGAGGTTCAGGCCCCAGAGGAGTTCTTC.

V is TRBV7-8 and J is TRBJ2-5; 10 bases agree with TRBD1. Per the germline V gene, CDR1 is SGHVS and CDR2 is FQNEAQ. CDR3 length: 15 amino acids. J gave up 2 bases and V 1 base, and 1 base lay outside the gene matches. The CDR3 protein is CASSLGDRGQETQYF. The CDR3 region has the DNA TGTGCCAGCAGCTTAGGGGACAGGGGACAAGAGACCCAGTACTTC.

V is TRBV29-1 and J is TRBJ1-1, with 7 nucleotides matching TRBD1. The germline CDR1 and CDR2 sequences are SQVTM and ANQGSEA. This CDR3 spans 13 amino acids. Germline trimming cut 4 bases from V and 4 bases from J; bases unmatched to any gene: 6. CDR3 sequence reads: CSVVQGDLTEAFF. Written as DNA, the CDR3 is TGCAGCGTTGTTCAGGGGGACCTCACTGAAGCTTTCTTT.

The chain combines TRBV19 with TRBJ1-5; 7 bases agree with TRBD1. Germline CDR1 and CDR2: LNHDA and SQIVND (reference sequence). The trim removed 5 bases at V and 6 bases at J, leaving 10 bases unmatched. The CDR3 is 15 residues long. The CDR3 DNA follows: TGTGCCAGTAGTGTCGCCCCAGGGGGGTTTCAGCCCCAGCATTTT. This encodes CASSVAPGGFQPQHF.